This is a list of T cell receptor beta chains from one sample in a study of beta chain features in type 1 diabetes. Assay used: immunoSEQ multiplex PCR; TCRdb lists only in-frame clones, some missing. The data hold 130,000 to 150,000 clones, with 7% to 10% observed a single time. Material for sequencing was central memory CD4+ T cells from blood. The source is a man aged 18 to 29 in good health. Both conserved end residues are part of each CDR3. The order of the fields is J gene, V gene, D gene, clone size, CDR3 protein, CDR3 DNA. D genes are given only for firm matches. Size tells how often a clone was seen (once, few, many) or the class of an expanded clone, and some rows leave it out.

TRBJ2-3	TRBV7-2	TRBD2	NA	CASSPGAGGLGDTQYF	TGTGCCAGCAGCCCCGGCGCGGGGGGGCTGGGTGATACGCAGTATTTT
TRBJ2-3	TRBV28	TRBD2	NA	CASYPSGGANTQYF	TGTGCCTCATACCCTAGCGGGGGGGCGAATACGCAGTATTTT
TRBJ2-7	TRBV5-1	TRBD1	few	CASSLEGQGNEQYF	TGCGCCAGCAGCTTGGAGGGACAGGGGAACGAGCAGTACTTC
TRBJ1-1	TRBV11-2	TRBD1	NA	CASSLGQGGTEAFF	TGTGCCAGCAGCTTAGGACAGGGGGGCACTGAAGCTTTCTTT
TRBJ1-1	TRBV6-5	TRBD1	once	CASSEGQAPGAFF	TGTGCCAGCAGTGAGGGACAGGCGCCGGGGGCTTTCTTT
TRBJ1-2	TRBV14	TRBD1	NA	CASSLATGGIYGYTF	TGTGCCAGCAGCCTCGCGACAGGGGGCATATATGGCTACACCTTC
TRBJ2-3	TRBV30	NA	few	CAWSGIGGTQYF	TGTGCCTGGAGCGGAATAGGGGGTACGCAGTATTTT
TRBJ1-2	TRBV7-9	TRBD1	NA	CASSLEGTGGSNYGYTF	TGTGCCAGCAGCTTGGAGGGCACAGGGGGCTCTAACTATGGCTACACCTTC
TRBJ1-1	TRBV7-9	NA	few	CASSLGEFTARGTEAFF	TGTGCCAGCAGCTTAGGGGAGTTCACGGCCCGGGGAACTGAAGCTTTCTTT
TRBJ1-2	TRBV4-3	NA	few	CASSHPDSYGYTF	TGCGCCAGCAGCCACCCAGACAGCTATGGCTACACCTTC
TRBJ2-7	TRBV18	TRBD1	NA	CASSEGTGWREQYF	TGTGCCAGCTCGGAAGGGACAGGGTGGAGGGAGCAGTACTTC